This entry describes one T cell receptor beta chain. The sample originates from a study of T cells in narcolepsy. Assay: immunoSEQ multiplex PCR; the TCRdb copy retains only in-frame clones and omits some. This table has around 35,000 clones, around 80% appearing once. The sample was memory (CD45RA-) CD4+ T cells from blood. This receptor was obtained from a human donor in good health.

Here the CDR3 DNA reads TGTGCCAGTACAGCGGGAGGGCCCCAGGGCACCGGGGAGCTGTTTTTT. The encoded protein is CASTAGGPQGTGELFF. The chain is built from TRBV5-4 and TRBJ2-2; the match to TRBD2 covers 10 bases. CDR1 is SGHNT and CDR2 is YYREEE in the germline V gene (reference sequence). Unmatched junction bases numbered 11, after V lost 8 bases and J lost 4 bases. CDR3 length: 16 amino acids.